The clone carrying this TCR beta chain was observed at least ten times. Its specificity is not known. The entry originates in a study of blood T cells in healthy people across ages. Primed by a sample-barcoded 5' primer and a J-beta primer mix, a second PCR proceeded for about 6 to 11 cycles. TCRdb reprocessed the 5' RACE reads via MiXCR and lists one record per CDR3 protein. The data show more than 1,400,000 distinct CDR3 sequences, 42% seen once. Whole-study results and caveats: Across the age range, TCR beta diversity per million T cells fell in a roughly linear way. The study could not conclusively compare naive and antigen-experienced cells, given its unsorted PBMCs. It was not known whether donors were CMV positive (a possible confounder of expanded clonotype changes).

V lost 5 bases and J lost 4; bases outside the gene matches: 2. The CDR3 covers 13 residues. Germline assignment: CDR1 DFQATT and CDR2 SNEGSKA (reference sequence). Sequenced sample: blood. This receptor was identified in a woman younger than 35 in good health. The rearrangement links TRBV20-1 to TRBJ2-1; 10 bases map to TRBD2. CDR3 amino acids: CSAASGSYNEQFF. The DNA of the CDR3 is TGCAGTGCTGCTAGCGGGAGTTACAATGAGCAGTTCTTC.